This T cell receptor beta chain stems from a study of T cell responses to AZD1222 COVID-19 vaccine. A remark on this clone: Its antigen is currently unknown.

Overall study findings and caveats: Donor demographics were predominantly white British with a female majority; clonal diversity may be underestimated. Just five or six AZD1222 recipients were seropositive at baseline. Reportedly, nearly half the spike-specific TCRs target unmutated variant regions.

The CDR3 has 15 residues. Trimming took 0 bases from V and 6 from J, leaving 14 bases between them. Germline CDR1 is LNHDA and CDR2 is SQIVND (reference sequence). Only in-frame clones appear in the TCRdb table, and some are missing; sequencing was by immunoSEQ multiplex PCR. The top ten hold approximately 10% of the sample, which has some 110,000 clones, about 88% seen once. This receptor was identified in an adult in good health. The sequences come from peripheral blood, collected on day 0 of AZD1222 vaccination. This rearrangement joins TRBV19 to TRBJ1-2; D perhaps matches TRBD1 (6 bases). The CDR3 here is CASSIEQGLVDGYTF. CDR3 bases: TGTGCCAGTAGTATAGAGCAGGGGCTGGTCGATGGCTACACCTTC.